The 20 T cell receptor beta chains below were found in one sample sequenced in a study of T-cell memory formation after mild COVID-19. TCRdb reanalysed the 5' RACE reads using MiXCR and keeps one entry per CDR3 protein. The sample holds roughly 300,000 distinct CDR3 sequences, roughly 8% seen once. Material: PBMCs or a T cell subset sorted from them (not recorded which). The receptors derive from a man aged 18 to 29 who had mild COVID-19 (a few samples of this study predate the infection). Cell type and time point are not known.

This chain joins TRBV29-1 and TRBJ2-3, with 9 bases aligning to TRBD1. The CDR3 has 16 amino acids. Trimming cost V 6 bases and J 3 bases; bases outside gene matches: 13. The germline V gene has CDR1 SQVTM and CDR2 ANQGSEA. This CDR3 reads CSVGDRVSSLTDTQYF. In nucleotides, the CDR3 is TGCAGCGTCGGGGACAGGGTTTCGTCCCTTACAGATACGCAGTATTTT.

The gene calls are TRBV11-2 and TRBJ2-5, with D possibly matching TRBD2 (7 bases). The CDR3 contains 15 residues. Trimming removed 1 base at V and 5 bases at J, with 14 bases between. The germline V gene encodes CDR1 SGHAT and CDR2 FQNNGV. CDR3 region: CASSLGVGGPETQYF. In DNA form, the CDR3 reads TGTGCCAGCAGCTTAGGAGTGGGGGGGCCGGAGACCCAGTACTTC.

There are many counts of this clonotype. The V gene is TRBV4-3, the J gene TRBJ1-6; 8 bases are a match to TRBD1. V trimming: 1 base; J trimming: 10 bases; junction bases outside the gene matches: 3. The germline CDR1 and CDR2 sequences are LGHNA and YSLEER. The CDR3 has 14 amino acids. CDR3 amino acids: CASSQGDRWSPLHF. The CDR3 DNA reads TGCGCCAGCAGCCAAGGGGACAGGTGGTCACCCCTCCACTTT.

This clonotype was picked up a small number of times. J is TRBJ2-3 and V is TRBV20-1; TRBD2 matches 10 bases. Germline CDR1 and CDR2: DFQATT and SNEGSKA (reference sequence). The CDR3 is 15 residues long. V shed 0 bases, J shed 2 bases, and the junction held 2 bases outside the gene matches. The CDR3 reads CSARDLAGVTDTQYF. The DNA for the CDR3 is TGCAGTGCTAGAGATCTAGCGGGGGTCACAGATACGCAGTATTTT.

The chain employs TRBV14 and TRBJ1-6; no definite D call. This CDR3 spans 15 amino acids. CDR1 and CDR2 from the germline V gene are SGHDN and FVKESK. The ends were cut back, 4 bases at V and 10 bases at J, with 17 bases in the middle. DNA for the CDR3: TGTGCCAGCAGCCCAGCGCGAGAGCGGGGATCACCCCTCCACTTT. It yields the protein CASSPARERGSPLHF.

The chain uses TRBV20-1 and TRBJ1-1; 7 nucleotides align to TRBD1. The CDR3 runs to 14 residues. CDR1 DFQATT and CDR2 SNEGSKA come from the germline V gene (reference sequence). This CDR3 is CNAREFRGGTEAFF. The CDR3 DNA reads TGCAATGCCAGGGAATTCAGGGGGGGGACTGAAGCTTTCTTT.

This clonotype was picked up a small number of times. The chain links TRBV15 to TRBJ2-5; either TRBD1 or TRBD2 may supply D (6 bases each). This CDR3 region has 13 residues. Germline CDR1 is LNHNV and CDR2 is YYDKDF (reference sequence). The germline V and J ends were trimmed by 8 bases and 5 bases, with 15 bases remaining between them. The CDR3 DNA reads TGTGCCACCCGTTATCGGGGGCGGGAGACCCAGTACTTC. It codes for CATRYRGRETQYF.

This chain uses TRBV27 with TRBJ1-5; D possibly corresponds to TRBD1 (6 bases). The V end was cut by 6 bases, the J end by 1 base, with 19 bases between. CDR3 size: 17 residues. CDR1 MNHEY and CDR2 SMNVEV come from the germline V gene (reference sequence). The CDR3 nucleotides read TGTGCCAGCAGCTGGGGGCCCCCACAAAGGAGCAATCAGCCCCAGCATTTT. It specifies CASSWGPPQRSNQPQHF.

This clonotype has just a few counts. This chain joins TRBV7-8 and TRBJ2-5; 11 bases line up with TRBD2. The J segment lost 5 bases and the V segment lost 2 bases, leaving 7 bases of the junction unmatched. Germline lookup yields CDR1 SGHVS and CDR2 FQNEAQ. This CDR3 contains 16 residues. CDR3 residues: CASSLRLAGTQETQYF. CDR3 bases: TGTGCCAGCAGCTTACGACTAGCGGGGACTCAGGAGACCCAGTACTTC.

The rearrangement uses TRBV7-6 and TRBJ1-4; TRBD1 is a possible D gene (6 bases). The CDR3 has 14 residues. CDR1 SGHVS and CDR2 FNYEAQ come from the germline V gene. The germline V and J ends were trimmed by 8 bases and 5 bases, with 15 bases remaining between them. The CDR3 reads CASGTPGSNEKLFF. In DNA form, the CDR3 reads TGTGCCAGCGGGACACCGGGATCGAATGAAAAACTGTTTTTT.

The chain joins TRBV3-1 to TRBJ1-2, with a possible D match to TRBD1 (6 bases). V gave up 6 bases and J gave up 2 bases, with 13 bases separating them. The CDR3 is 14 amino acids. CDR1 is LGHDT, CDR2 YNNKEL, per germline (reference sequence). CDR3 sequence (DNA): TGTGCCAGCAGTCCTGACAGGACGAACTATGGCTACACCTTC. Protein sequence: CASSPDRTNYGYTF. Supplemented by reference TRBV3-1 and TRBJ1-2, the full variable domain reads DTAVSQTPKYLVTQMGNDKSIKCEQNLGHDTMYWYKQDSKKFLKIMFSYNNKELIINETVPNRFSPKSPDKAHLNLHINSLELGDSAVYFCASSPDRTNYGYTFGSGTRLTVV.

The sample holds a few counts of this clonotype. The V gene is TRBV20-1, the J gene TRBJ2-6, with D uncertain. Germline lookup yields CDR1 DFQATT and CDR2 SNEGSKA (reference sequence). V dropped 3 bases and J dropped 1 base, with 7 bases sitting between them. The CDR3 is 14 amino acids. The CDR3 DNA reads TGCAGTGCTAGGGGTCATTCTGGGGCCAACGTCCTGACTTTC. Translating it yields CSARGHSGANVLTF.

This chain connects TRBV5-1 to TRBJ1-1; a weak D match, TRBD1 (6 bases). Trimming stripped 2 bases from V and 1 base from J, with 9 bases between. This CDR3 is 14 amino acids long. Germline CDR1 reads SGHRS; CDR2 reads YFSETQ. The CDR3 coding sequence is TGCGCCAGCAGCTTCCAACAGGGGAACACTGAAGCTTTCTTT. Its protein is CASSFQQGNTEAFF.

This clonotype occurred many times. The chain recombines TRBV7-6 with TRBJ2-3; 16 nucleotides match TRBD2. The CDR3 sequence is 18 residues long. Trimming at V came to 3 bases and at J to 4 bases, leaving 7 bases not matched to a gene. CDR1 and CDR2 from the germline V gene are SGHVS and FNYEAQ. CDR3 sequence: CASSLGLAGGQGADTQYF. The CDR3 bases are TGTGCCAGCAGCTTGGGACTAGCGGGGGGGCAAGGTGCAGATACGCAGTATTTT.

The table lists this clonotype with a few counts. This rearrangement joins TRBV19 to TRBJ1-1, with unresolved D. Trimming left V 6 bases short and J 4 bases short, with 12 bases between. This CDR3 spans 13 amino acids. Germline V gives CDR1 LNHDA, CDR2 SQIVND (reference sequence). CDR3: CASSQQVGTEAFF. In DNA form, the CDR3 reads TGTGCCAGTAGCCAACAAGTCGGCACTGAAGCTTTCTTT.

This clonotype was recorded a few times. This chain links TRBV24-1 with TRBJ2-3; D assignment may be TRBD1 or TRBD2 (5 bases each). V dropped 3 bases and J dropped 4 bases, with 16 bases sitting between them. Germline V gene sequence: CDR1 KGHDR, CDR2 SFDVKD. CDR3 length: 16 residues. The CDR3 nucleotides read TGTGCCACCAGTGATGGGACCGTTGCCGGCGCAGATACGCAGTATTTT. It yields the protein CATSDGTVAGADTQYF.

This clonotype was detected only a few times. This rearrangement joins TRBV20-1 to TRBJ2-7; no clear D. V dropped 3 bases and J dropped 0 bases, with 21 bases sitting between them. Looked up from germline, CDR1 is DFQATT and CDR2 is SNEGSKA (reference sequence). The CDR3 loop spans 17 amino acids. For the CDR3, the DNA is TGCAGTGCTAGGACCCCGCCTCGTGGGCAGAACTCCTACGAGCAGTACTTC. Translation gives CSARTPPRGQNSYEQYF.

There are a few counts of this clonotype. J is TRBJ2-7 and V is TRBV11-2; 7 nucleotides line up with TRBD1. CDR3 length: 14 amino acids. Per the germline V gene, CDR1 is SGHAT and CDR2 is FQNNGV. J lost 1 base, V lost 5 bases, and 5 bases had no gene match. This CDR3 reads CASSPQTGSYEQYV. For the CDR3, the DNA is TGTGCCAGCAGCCCGCAGACAGGGTCCTACGAGCAGTACGTC.

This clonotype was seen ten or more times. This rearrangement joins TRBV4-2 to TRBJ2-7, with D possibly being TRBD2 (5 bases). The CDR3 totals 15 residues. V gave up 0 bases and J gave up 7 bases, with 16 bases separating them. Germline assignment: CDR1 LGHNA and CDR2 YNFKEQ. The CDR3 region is CASSQDPLRAREQYF. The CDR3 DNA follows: TGTGCCAGCAGCCAAGATCCTTTGAGGGCCCGGGAGCAGTACTTC.

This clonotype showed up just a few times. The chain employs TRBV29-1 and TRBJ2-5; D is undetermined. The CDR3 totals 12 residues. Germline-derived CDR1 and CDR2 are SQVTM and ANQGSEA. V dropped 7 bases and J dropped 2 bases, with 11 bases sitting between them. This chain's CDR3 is CSGQQSQETQYF. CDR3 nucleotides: TGCAGCGGACAACAGAGTCAAGAGACCCAGTACTTC.